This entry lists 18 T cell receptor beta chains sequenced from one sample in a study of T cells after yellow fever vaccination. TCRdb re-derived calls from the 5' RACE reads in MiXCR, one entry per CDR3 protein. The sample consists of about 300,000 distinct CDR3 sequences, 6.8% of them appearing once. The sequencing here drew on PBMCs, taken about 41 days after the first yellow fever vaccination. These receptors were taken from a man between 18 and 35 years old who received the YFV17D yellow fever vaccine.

In DNA, the CDR3 is TGCAGTGCTAATCGGGGCACCGGGGAGCTGTTTTTT. This sequence encodes CSANRGTGELFF. The gene calls are TRBV20-1 and TRBJ2-2; D possibly corresponds to TRBD2 (5 bases). Germline lookup yields CDR1 DFQATT and CDR2 SNEGSKA (reference sequence). The V and J ends lost 4 bases and 4 bases respectively, with 7 bases between them. This CDR3 is built from 12 residues.

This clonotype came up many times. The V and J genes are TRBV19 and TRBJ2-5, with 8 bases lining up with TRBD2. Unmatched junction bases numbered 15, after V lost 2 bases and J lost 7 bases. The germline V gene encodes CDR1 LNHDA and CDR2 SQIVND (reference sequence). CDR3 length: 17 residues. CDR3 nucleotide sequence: TGTGCCAGTAGTATAACCTCCCGGCGGGGGGCACCCGGGACCCAGTACTTC. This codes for CASSITSRRGAPGTQYF.

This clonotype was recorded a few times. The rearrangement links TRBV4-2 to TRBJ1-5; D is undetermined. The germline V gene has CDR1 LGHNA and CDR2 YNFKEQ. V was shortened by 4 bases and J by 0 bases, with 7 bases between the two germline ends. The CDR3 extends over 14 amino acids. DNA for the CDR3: TGTGCCAGCAGCCTGCAAGATAGCAATCAGCCCCAGCATTTT. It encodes CASSLQDSNQPQHF.

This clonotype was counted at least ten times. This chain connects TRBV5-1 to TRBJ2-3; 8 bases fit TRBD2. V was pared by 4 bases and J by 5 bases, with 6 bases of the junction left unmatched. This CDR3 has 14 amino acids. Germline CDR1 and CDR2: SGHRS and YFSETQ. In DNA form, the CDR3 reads TGCGCCAGCAGCGCTAGCGGGCAGGGAGATACGCAGTATTTT. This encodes CASSASGQGDTQYF. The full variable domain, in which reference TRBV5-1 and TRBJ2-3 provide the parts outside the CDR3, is KAGVTQTPRYLIKTRGQQVTLSCSPISGHRSVSWYQQTPGQGLQFLFEYFSETQRNKGNFPGRFSGRQFSNSRSEMNVSTLELGDSALYLCASSASGQGDTQYFGPGTRLTVL.

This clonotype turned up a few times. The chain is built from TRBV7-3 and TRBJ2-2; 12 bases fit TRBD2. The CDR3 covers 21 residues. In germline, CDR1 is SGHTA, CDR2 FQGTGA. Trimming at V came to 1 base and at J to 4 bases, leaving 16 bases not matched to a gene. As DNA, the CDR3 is TGTGCCAGCAGCTTAAGTGACTGGAGGCTAGCGGGGGGGCCTGGCACCGGGGAGCTGTTTTTT. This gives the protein CASSLSDWRLAGGPGTGELFF.

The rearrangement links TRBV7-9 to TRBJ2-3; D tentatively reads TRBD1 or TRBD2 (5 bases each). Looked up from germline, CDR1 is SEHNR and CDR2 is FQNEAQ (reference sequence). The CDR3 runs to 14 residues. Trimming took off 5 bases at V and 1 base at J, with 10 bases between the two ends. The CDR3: CASSGRGGTDTQYF. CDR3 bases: TGTGCCAGCAGCGGACGAGGGGGCACAGATACGCAGTATTTT. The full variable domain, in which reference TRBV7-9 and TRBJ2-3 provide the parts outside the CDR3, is DTGVSQNPRHKITKRGQNVTFRCDPISEHNRLYWYRQTLGQGPEFLTYFQNEAQLEKSRLLSDRFSAERPKGSFSTLEIQRTEQGDSAMYLCASSGRGGTDTQYFGPGTRLTVL.

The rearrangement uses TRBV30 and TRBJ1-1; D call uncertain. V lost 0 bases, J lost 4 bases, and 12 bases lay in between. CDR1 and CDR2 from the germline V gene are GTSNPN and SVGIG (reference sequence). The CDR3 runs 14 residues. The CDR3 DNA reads TGTGCCTGGAGTGTACGCCGGATTCGCACTGAAGCTTTCTTT. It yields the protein CAWSVRRIRTEAFF.

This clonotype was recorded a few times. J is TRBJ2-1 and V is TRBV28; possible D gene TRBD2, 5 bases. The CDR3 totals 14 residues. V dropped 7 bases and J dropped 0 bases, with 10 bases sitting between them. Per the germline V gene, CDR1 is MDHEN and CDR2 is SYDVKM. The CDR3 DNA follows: TGTGCCAGCACGCGCCGGGGCTCCTACAATGAGCAGTTCTTC. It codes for CASTRRGSYNEQFF.

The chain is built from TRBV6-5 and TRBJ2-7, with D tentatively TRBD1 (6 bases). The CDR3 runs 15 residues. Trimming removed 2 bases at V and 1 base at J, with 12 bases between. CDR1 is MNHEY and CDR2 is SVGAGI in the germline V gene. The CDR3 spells CASSYRQGLSYEQYF. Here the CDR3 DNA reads TGTGCCAGCAGTTACAGGCAGGGGCTTTCCTACGAGCAGTACTTC.

Written as DNA, the CDR3 is TGCGCCAGCAGCCACGGACTACGCCTCACAGATACGCAGTATTTT. Protein sequence: CASSHGLRLTDTQYF. This chain connects TRBV5-1 to TRBJ2-3; TRBD2 is a possible D gene (6 bases). The CDR3 has 15 residues. Trimming took 4 bases from V and 2 from J, leaving 14 bases between them. Germline CDR1 is SGHRS and CDR2 is YFSETQ.

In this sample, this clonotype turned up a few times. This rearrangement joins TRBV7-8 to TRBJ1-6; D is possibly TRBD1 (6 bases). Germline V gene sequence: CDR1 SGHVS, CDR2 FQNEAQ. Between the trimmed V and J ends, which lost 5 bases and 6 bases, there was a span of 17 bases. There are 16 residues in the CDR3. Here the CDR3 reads CASSPNAGVPNSPLHF. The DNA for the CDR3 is TGTGCCAGCAGCCCTAACGCAGGGGTCCCTAATTCACCCCTCCACTTT.

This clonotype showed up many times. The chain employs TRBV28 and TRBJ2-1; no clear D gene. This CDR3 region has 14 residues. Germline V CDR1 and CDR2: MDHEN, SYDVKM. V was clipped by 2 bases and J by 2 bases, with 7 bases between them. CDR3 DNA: TGTGCCAGCAGTTTAGGGTCCACCTACAATGAGCAGTTCTTC. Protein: CASSLGSTYNEQFF.

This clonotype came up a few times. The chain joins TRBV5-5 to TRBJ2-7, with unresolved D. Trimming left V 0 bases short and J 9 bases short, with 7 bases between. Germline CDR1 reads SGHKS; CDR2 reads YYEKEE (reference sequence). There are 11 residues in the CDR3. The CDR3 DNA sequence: TGTGCCAGCAGCTTGGCGCAAGGGCAGTACTTC. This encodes CASSLAQGQYF.

As DNA, the CDR3 is TGTGCCAGCAGCACCATAGCGGGGGGAGGGGAGCAGTTCTTC. This encodes CASSTIAGGGEQFF. The V call is TRBV7-2, the J call TRBJ2-1; 10 bases fit TRBD2. The CDR3 loop spans 14 amino acids. The ends lost 5 bases at V and 10 bases at J; junction bases unmatched: 8. The V gene's germline CDR1 is SGHTA and CDR2 FQGNSA.

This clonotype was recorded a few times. DNA of the CDR3: TGTGCCAGCAGCTTAGCTCAGGGGATGAACACTGAAGCTTTCTTT. As protein: CASSLAQGMNTEAFF. The rearrangement links TRBV7-9 to TRBJ1-1; TRBD1 might be the D (6 bases). Germline-derived CDR1 and CDR2 are SEHNR and FQNEAQ (reference sequence). This CDR3 region has 15 residues. Trimming left V 0 bases short and J 0 bases short, with 8 bases between.

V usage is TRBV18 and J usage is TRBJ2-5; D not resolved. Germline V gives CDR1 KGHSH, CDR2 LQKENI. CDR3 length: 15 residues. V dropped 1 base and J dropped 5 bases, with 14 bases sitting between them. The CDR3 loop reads CASSPQPGPYETQYF. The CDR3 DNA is TGTGCCAGCTCACCACAACCGGGCCCCTATGAGACCCAGTACTTC.

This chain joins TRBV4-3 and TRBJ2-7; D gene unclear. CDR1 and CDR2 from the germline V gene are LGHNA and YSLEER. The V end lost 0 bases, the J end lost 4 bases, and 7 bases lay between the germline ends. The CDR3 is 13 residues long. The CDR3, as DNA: TGCGCCAGCAGCCAAGAGGTCCAATACGAGCAGTACTTC. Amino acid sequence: CASSQEVQYEQYF.

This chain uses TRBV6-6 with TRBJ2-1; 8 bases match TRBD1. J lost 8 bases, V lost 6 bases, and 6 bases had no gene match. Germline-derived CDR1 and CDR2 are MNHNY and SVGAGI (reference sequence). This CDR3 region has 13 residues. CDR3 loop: CASSTGQAYEQFF. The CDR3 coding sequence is TGTGCCAGCAGCACGGGACAGGCCTATGAGCAGTTCTTC.